This T cell receptor (beta chain) originates from a study of OX40 agonist ivuxolimab in advanced cancers. On the study more broadly: Administration of intravenous ivuxolimab to patients occurred every 2 weeks at 0.01 to 10 mg/kg.

Note on this clone: Its ends do not fully match the called genes, so a read error is possible.

Produced via immunoSEQ multiplex PCR; TCRdb's table is partial and in-frame only. The sample includes tens of thousands of clones, around 90% of them seen just once. This TCR was sampled from an adult with an advanced solid tumor such as melanoma, head and neck, liver or kidney cancer. The sequenced sample was CD4+ or CD8+ T cells sorted from blood, obtained in a trial of the OX40 agonist ivuxolimab.

The DNA for the CDR3 is TGTGCCAGTACCCTCGGGAGCAGAGATACGCAGTATTTT. It codes for CASTLGSRDTQYF. The gene calls are TRBV19 and TRBJ2-3, with D perhaps TRBD2 (6 bases). The CDR3 runs to 13 residues. The germline V gene has CDR1 LNHDA and CDR2 SQIVND (reference sequence). The full variable domain, rest sourced from reference TRBV19 and TRBJ2-3, is DGGITQSPKYLFRKEGQNVTLSCEQNLNHDAMYWYRQDPGQGLRLIYYSQIVNDFQKGDIAEGYSVSREKKESFPLTVTSAQKNPTAFYLCASTLGSRDTQYFGPGTRLTVL.